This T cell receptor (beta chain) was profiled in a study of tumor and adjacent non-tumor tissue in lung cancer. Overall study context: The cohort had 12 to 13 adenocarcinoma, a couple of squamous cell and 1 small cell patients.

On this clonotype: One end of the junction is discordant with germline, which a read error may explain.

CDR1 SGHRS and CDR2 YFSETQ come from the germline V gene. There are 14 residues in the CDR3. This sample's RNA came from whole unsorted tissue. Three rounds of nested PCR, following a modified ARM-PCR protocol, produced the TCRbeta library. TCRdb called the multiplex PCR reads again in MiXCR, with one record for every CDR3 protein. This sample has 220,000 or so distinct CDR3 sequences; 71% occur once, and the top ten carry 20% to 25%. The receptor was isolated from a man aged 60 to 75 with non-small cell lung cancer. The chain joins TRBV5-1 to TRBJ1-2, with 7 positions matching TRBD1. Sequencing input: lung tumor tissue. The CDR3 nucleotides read TGCGCCGGCAGCGCCGGACAGGTGGACTATGGCTACACCTTC. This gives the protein CAGSAGQVDYGYTF.